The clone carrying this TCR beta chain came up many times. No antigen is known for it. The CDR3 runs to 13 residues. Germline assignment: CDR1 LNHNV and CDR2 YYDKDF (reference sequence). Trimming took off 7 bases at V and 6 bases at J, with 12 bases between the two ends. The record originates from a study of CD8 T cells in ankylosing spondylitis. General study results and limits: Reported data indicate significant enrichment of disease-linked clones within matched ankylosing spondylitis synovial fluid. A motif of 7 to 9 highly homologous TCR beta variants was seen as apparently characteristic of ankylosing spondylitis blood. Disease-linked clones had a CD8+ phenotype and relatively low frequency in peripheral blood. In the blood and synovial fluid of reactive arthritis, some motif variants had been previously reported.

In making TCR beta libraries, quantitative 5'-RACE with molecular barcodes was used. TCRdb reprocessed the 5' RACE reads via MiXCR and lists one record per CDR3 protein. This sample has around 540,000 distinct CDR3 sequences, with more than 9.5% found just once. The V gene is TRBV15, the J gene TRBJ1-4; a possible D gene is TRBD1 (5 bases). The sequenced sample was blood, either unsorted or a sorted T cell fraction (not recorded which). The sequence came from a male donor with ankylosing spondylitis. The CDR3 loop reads CATNWGGDEKLFF. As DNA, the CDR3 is TGTGCCACCAATTGGGGCGGTGATGAAAAACTGTTTTTT.